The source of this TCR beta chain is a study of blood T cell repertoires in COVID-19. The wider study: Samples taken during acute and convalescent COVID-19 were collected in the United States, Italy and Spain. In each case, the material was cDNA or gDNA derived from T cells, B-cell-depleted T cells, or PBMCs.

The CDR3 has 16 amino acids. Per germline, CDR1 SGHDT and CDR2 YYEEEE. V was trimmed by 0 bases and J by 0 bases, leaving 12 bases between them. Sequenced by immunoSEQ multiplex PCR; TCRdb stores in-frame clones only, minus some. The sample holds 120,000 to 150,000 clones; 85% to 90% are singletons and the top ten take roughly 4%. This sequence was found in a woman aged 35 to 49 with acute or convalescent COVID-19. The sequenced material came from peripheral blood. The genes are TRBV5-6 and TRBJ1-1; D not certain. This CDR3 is CASSLAGRGMNTEAFF. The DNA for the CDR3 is TGTGCCAGCAGCTTGGCCGGTCGGGGAATGAACACTGAAGCTTTCTTT. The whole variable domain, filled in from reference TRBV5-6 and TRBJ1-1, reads DAGVTQSPTHLIKTRGQQVTLRCSPKSGHDTVSWYQQALGQGPQFIFQYYEEEERQRGNFPDRFSGHQFPNYSSELNVNALLLGDSALYLCASSLAGRGMNTEAFFGQGTRLTVV.